A selection of T cell receptor beta chains follows, all from one sample in a study of T cells in Graves' hyperthyroidism and ophthalmopathy. TCRdb re-called the multiplex PCR reads with MiXCR, one entry per CDR3 protein. This sample yields about 540,000 distinct CDR3 sequences, of which about 43% are seen a single time; more than 7% belongs to the top ten. The material sequenced was peripheral blood or thyroid tissue (not recorded which). These receptors originate from a young woman with Graves' hyperthyroidism. Each CDR3 is given with its conserved first and last residue. The D gene is left open where the match is weak.

CASGSTLPNTGELFF . TRBJ2-2 TRBV2
CASSQPDTNTQETQYF . TRBJ2-5 TRBV3-1
CASSPSLNQPRHF . TRBJ1-5 TRBV2
CASRKGQGNNQPQHF TRBD1 TRBJ1-5 TRBV2
CAIMGNTEAFF . TRBJ1-1 TRBV10-3
CASSLRGEGGYTF . TRBJ1-2 TRBV12-3/TRBV12-4
CASSDRWTNVNNEQFF . TRBJ2-1 TRBV7-8
CASSVGATNTGELFF . TRBJ2-2 TRBV10-1
CASRRRSGRDTQYF . TRBJ2-3 TRBV2
CSVLGEGQHQETQYF TRBD1 TRBJ2-5 TRBV29-1
CASSPGMGGTDTRYF . TRBJ2-3 TRBV27
CSVDETGDHGYTF TRBD1 TRBJ1-2 TRBV29-1
CASSEFDRQSEAFF . TRBJ1-1 TRBV6-1
CSARQGVIYEQYF TRBD1 TRBJ2-7 TRBV29-1
CASRPGDTEAFF . TRBJ1-1 TRBV27
CASRAGQPQEAFF . TRBJ1-1 TRBV2
CASSYSSGSSWETQYF . TRBJ2-5 TRBV6-5
CASILAGSLYNEQFF . TRBJ2-1 TRBV12-3/TRBV12-4
CASSYTRVAMQTQYF . TRBJ2-5 TRBV7-2
CASSQGTVHEKLFF TRBD1 TRBJ1-4 TRBV6-5
CATSSYETGVGTEAFF TRBD1 TRBJ1-1 TRBV15
CASSARAGGQPQHF . TRBJ1-5 TRBV11-2
CSVERQPNTEAFF . TRBJ1-1 TRBV29-1
CAITGGVYGYTF . TRBJ1-2 TRBV10-3
CANSEWGGANVLTF . TRBJ2-6 TRBV6-5
CAISESWQGLALATRDKVTGELFF . TRBJ2-2 TRBV10-3
CASSQGVGETYEQYF . TRBJ2-7 TRBV3-1
CASSGTSGRNEQFF TRBD2 TRBJ2-1 TRBV9
CASSPPWTGVDEKLFF TRBD1 TRBJ1-4 TRBV7-2
CASILWAGGLYTGELFF TRBD2 TRBJ2-2 TRBV7-2
CASSLRRQGYTF . TRBJ1-2 TRBV7-2
CASSHRGTIANYGYTF . TRBJ1-2 TRBV4-2
CASSVVGSNEAFF . TRBJ1-1 TRBV6-5
CASSFGVAGETTNTGELLF TRBD2 TRBJ2-2 TRBV12-3/TRBV12-4
CASSTSGQGTYEQYF TRBD1 TRBJ2-7 TRBV7-9
CAWKTGYNEAFF . TRBJ1-1 TRBV30
CASSLDIGSVTGELFF . TRBJ2-2 TRBV7-2
CASSPRAGQGAGNTEAFF TRBD1 TRBJ1-1 TRBV7-3
CASSAWDRGRIAYEQYF TRBD1 TRBJ2-7 TRBV25-1
CASSSRGEDSPLHF TRBD1 TRBJ1-6 TRBV12-3/TRBV12-4
CSAYLAGGPQYF TRBD2 TRBJ2-5 TRBV20-1
CASRWTSADTQETQYF TRBD2 . TRBV7-2
CASSPRQSSSYEQYF . TRBJ2-7 TRBV12-3/TRBV12-4
CATSDLPDTGELFF . TRBJ2-2 TRBV24-1
CASSLGGRRSYGYTF . TRBJ1-2 TRBV5-6